The 10 T cell receptor beta chains given below trace back to one sample, sequenced in a study of cytomegalovirus exposure and HLA in healthy donors. Clones were sequenced by immunoSEQ multiplex PCR, and TCRdb holds only the in-frame ones, with some missing. The sample has over 60,000 clones; approximately 94% are singletons. The sample comprised PBMCs. These receptors were obtained from a young man in good health and CMV-seropositive.

The chain's CDR3 is CASSAGNLDYGYTF. CDR3 DNA sequence: TGTGCCAGCAGCGCAGGGAATTTGGACTATGGCTACACCTTC. The V call is TRBV9, the J call TRBJ1-2; D might be TRBD1 (5 bases). Germline V lookup: CDR1 SGDLS, CDR2 YYNGEE. This CDR3 comprises 14 residues. Trimming took 3 bases from V and 3 from J, leaving 12 bases between them.

The chain has TRBV5-1 and TRBJ2-2, with 7 bases identical to TRBD1. J gave up 3 bases and V 3 bases, and 2 bases lay outside the gene matches. The CDR3 length is 14 residues. CDR1 and CDR2 from the germline V gene are SGHRS and YFSETQ. Here the CDR3 reads CASSWGQYTGELFF. CDR3 DNA sequence: TGCGCCAGCAGCTGGGGACAGTACACCGGGGAGCTGTTTTTT. The full variable domain, its missing parts supplied by reference TRBV5-1 and TRBJ2-2, is KAGVTQTPRYLIKTRGQQVTLSCSPISGHRSVSWYQQTPGQGLQFLFEYFSETQRNKGNFPGRFSGRQFSNSRSEMNVSTLELGDSALYLCASSWGQYTGELFFGEGSRLTVL.

This chain links TRBV30 with TRBJ1-3; D is unresolved. Deletions cut 4 bases from V and 0 bases from J, with 10 bases between. The CDR3 covers 14 residues. The germline V gene encodes CDR1 GTSNPN and CDR2 SVGIG (reference sequence). The DNA of the CDR3 is TGTGCCTGGACTCACGGGATCTCTGGAAACACCATATATTTT. Translation gives CAWTHGISGNTIYF.

Comments on this clone: The junction does not match germline at one end; this may be a read error. The J gene is TRBJ2-7, the V gene TRBV27, with D unresolved. The CDR3 runs to 14 residues. Germline V gives CDR1 MNHEY, CDR2 SMNVEV (reference sequence). Here the CDR3 reads CASSLGPTLYVQYF. The CDR3 DNA reads as TGTGCCAGCAGTTTAGGGCCGACACTGTACGTGCAGTACTTC.

The rearrangement links TRBV5-4 to TRBJ1-6; 7 positions match TRBD1. With 4 bases clipped from V and 7 bases from J, the junction kept 5 bases outside the gene matches. Per germline, CDR1 SGHNT and CDR2 YYREEE (reference sequence). This CDR3 has 14 amino acids. CDR3 sequence reads: CASSPGQKNSPLHF. CDR3 nucleotides: TGTGCCAGCAGCCCGGGACAGAAGAATTCACCCCTCCACTTT.

The V call is TRBV2, the J call TRBJ1-4; D unclear. Per germline, CDR1 SNHLY and CDR2 FYNNEI. Trimming removed 2 bases at V and 7 bases at J, with 14 bases between. CDR3 length: 15 residues. CDR3 region: CASSERGMGSEKLFF. The CDR3 coding sequence is TGTGCCAGCAGTGAACGCGGAATGGGGAGTGAAAAACTGTTTTTT.

The gene calls are TRBV6-6 and TRBJ2-4; 7 bases are shared with TRBD2. The V segment lost 7 bases and the J segment 5 bases; nucleotides outside the gene matches: 11. CDR1 is MNHNY and CDR2 is SVGAGI in the germline V gene (reference sequence). There are 15 residues in the CDR3. The CDR3 protein is CASIYLQGGENIQYF. The CDR3 region has the DNA TGTGCCAGCATCTACCTTCAGGGAGGGGAAAACATTCAGTACTTC.

V is TRBV7-2 and J is TRBJ2-5, with a weak D call TRBD2 (6 bases). Germline-derived CDR1 and CDR2 are SGHTA and FQGNSA. There are 16 residues in the CDR3. The V end was cut by 5 bases, the J end by 2 bases, with 18 bases between. The chain's CDR3 is CASSKGGVGGQETQYF. The CDR3 nucleotides are TGTGCCAGCAGCAAAGGAGGGGTTGGGGGGCAAGAGACCCAGTACTTC.

V and J are TRBV11-3 and TRBJ1-2, with TRBD1 identical over 11 bases. Germline-derived CDR1 and CDR2 are SGHNT and YENEEA. The CDR3 length is 14 residues. The junction had 12 bases not matched to a gene; V was cut back by 5 bases and J by 13 bases. CDR3 nucleotide sequence: TGTGCCAGCAGCCCAGCCCCCGGACAGGGGGCGATCACCTTC. Amino acids: CASSPAPGQGAITF.

The gene calls are TRBV19 and TRBJ1-3; D remains unclear. CDR1 is LNHDA, CDR2 SQIVND, per germline (reference sequence). V shed 2 bases and J shed 0 bases, with 14 bases lying between them. CDR3 length: 17 residues. For the CDR3, the DNA is TGTGCCAGTAGTATATCGGCAAGCGAATACTCTGGAAACACCATATATTTT. Its protein is CASSISASEYSGNTIYF.